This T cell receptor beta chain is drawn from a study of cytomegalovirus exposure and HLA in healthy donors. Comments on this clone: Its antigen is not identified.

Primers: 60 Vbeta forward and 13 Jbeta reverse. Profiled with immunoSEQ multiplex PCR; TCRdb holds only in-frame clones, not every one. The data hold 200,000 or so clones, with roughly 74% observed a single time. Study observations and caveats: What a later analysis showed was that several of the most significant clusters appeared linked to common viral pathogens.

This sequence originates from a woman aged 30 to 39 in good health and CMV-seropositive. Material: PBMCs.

The CDR3 is CASGRLDRDVGYTF. Written as DNA, the CDR3 is TGTGCCAGCGGGCGATTAGACAGGGATGTTGGCTACACCTTC. The V gene is TRBV19, the J gene TRBJ1-2; TRBD1 aligns across 7 bases. J was trimmed by 7 bases and V by 9 bases; bases with no gene match: 14. Germline-derived CDR1 and CDR2 are LNHDA and SQIVND (reference sequence). The CDR3 has 14 amino acids.